This passage covers 2 T cell receptor beta chains from one sample sequenced in a study of OX40 agonist ivuxolimab in advanced cancers. Method: immunoSEQ multiplex PCR; TCRdb's copy keeps in-frame clones and lacks some. The sample contains 70,000 to 95,000 clones, about 92% of which appear only once. Material: CD4+ or CD8+ T cells sorted from blood, obtained in a trial of the OX40 agonist ivuxolimab. All receptors come from an adult with an advanced solid tumor such as melanoma, head and neck, liver or kidney cancer.

This chain joins TRBV5-4 and TRBJ2-3, with TRBD1 matching over 7 bases. This CDR3 contains 15 residues. After removal of 0 bases from V and 3 bases from J, the junction contained 4 bases not matched to a gene. CDR1 is SGHNT and CDR2 is YYREEE in the germline V gene (reference sequence). CDR3 amino acids: CASSLGQGETDTQYF. The CDR3 DNA is TGTGCCAGCAGCTTGGGGCAGGGGGAAACAGATACGCAGTATTTT.

The chain combines TRBV7-9 with TRBJ1-1; D is ambiguous. The CDR3 covers 13 residues. V shed 5 bases and J shed 5 bases, with 12 bases lying between them. Germline assignment: CDR1 SEHNR and CDR2 FQNEAQ (reference sequence). The CDR3 coding sequence is TGTGCCAGCAGCGCGGAAGTAGGTACTGAAGCTTTCTTT. This encodes CASSAEVGTEAFF.